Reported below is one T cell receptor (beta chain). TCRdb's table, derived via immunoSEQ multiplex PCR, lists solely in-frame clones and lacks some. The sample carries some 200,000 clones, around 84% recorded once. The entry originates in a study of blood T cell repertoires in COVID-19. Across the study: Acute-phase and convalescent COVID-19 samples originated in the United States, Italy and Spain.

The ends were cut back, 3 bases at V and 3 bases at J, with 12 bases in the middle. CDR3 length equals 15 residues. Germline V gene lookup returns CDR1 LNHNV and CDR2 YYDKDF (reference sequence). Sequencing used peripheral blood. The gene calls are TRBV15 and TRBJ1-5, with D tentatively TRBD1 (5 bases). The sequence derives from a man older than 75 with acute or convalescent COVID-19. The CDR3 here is CATSRWQGPNQPQHF. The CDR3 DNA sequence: TGTGCCACCAGCAGGTGGCAGGGCCCCAATCAGCCCCAGCATTTT.